The clone carrying this T cell receptor beta chain was detected only a few times. Its target is unknown. Sequencing used immunoSEQ multiplex PCR; TCRdb keeps in-frame clones, though not all of them. The table has about 44,000 clones, about 70% seen once. This record comes from a study of cytotoxic CD8 clonotypes in ibrutinib-treated CLL. About the research overall: The group held 11 relapsed/refractory and 15 treatment-naive patients, with under 18 IGHV unmutated. The study recorded mean values of approximately 260,000 productive templates and approximately 94,000 productive rearrangements per sample.

General study findings and limits: A rise in clonality was seen at ibrutinib response, and a fall back toward baseline was seen at progression.

CDR3 size: 18 residues. V lost 7 bases to trimming and J lost 5 bases; unmatched junction nucleotides: 12. CDR1 LGHNT and CDR2 FRNRAP come from the germline V gene. The TCR beta libraries used about 2.2 micrograms of genomic DNA that came from cryopreserved PBMCs. This chain connects TRBV12-5 to TRBJ2-3; 16 bases agree with TRBD2. The TCR was taken from a human donor with chronic lymphocytic leukemia. This specimen consisted of PBMCs, obtained after 12 months of ibrutinib treatment. CDR3 coding DNA: TGTGCTAGTGCCCCGCCCCTGGGACTAGCGGGAGGGAGAGATACGCAGTATTTT. Translated: CASAPPLGLAGGRDTQYF. Full variable domain (remainder filled in from reference TRBV12-5 and TRBJ2-3): DARVTQTPRHKVTEMGQEVTMRCQPILGHNTVFWYRQTMMQGLELLAYFRNRAPLDDSGMPKDRFSAEMPDATLATLKIQPSEPRDSAVYFCASAPPLGLAGGRDTQYFGPGTRLTVL.